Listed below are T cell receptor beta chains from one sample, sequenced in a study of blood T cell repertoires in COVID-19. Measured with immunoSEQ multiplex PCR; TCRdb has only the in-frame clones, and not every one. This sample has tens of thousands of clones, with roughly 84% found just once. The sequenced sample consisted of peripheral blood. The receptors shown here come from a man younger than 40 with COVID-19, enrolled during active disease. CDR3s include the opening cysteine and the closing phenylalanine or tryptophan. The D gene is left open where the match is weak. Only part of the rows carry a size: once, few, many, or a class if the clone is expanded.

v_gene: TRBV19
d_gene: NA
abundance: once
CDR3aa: CASSYPGTHPDTQYF

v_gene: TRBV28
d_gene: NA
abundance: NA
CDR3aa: CASSPGQPSGANVLTF

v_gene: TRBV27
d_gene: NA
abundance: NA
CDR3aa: CASSLPYSNQPQHF

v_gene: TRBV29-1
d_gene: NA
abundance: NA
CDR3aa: CSAMNVGGSYNEQFF

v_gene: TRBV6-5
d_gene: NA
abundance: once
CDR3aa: CASKGGAGAVDEQYF

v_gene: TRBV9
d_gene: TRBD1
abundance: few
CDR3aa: CASSVLTGTGDEQYF

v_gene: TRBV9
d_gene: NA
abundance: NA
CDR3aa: CASSTRGGNTEAFF

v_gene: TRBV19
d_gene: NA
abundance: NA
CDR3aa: CASSMETGRFGQPQHF

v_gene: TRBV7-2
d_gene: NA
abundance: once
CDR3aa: CASSLRLGGNEKLFF

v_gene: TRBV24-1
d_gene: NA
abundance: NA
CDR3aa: CATAGPTRGVDNEQFF

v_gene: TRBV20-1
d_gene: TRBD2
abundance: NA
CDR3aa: CSASDTSVPDTQYF

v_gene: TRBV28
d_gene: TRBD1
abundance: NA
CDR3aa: CASSRPGQIAKNIQYF

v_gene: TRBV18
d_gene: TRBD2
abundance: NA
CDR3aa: CASSPPALAGAPETQYF

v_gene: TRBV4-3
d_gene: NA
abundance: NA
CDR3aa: CASSQGSVSGNTIYF

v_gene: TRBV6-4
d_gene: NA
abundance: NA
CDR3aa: CASKREQGTDTQYF

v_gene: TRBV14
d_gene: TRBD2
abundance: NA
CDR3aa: CASSQEVTSGSGRRYF

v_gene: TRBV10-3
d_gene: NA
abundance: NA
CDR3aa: CAISEKAGTYNEQFF

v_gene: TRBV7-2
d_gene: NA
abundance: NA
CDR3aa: CASSQSRGEQYF

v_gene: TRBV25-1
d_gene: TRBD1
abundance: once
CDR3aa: CASSDFRGKTGELFF

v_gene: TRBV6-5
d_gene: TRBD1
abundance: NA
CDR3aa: CAGSTGIGPYEQYF

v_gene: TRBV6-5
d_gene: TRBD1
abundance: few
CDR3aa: CASSNHRGRNTEAFF

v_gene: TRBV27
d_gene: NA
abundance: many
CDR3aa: CASSPTRWWRDGYTF

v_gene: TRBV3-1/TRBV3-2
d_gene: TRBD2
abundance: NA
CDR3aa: CASSQVKAGVFPDTQYF

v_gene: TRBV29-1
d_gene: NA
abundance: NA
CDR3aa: CSVFPRGAGNTIYF

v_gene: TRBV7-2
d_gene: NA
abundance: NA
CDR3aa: CASSYLSGSSYEQYF

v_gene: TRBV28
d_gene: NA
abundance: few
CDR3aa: CASSLPGRTRDGYTF

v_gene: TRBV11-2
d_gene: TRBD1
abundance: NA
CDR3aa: CASTRRTGGVDTQYF

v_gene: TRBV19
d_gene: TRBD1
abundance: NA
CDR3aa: CASSISIDRANQPQHF

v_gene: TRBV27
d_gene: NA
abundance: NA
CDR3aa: CASHALGGVNPLHF

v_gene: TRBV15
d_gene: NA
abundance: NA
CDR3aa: CATSRAGVGNGYTF

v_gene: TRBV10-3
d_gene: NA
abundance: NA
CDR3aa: CAISESPRGAEAFF

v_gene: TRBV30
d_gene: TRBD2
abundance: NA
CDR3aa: CAWSPPGLAGGAETQYF

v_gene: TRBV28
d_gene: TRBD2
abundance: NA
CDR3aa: CASSLFITSDMPEQYF

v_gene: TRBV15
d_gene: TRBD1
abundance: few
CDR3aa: CATSRKTGGGNEQYF

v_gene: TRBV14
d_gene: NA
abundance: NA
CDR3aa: CASSQPGSWAGGYTF

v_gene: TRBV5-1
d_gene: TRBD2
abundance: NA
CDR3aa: CASRRTSGSTDTQYF

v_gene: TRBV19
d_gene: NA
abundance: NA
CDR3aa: CASSIQSHRVYGYTF

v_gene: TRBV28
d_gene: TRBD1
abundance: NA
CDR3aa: CASSGDRAHEQYF

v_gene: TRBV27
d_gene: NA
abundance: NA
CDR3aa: CASSLNGADTQYF

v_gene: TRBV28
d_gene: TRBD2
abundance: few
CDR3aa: CASSFRTRNEQFF

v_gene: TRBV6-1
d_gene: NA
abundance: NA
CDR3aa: CASSEISTNSYEQYF

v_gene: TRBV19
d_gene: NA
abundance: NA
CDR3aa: CASIVGDYGYTF

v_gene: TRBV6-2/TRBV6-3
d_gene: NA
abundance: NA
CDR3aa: CASSPDSLNTEAFF

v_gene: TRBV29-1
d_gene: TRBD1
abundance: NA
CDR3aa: CSGGQGYGYTF

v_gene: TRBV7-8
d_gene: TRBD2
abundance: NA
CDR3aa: CASSRGLAFGNEQFF

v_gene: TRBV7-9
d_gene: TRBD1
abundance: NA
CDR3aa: CASSFRDRGEKLFF

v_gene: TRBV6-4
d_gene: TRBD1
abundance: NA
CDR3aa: CASSGGTGYLYEQFF

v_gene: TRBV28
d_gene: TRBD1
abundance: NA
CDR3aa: CASSSRTGGGYGYTF

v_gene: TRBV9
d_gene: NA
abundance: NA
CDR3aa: CASSVGPSGANVLTF